The entry below describes one T cell receptor beta chain. These data come from a study of CD8 T cells in Susac syndrome. About 0.5 to 1 ug RNA was reverse transcribed with random hexamers. TCR beta CDR3 was amplified by immunoSEQ covering 54 Vbeta and 13 Jbeta. TCRdb reanalysed the immunoSEQ multiplex PCR reads using MiXCR and keeps one entry per CDR3 protein. The sample gives roughly 120,000 distinct CDR3 sequences, about 93% of which show up once; roughly 0.08% is in the top ten. TCR beta was sequenced from blood CD8+ and CD4+ T cells. The individuals used as controls were healthy donors who had been matched for both age and sex. TEMRA cells were FACS-enriched and CD8+ and CD4+ T cells negatively isolated. J was trimmed by 2 bases and V by 6 bases; bases with no gene match: 9. CDR1 and CDR2 from the germline V gene are KGHSH and LQKENI. This CDR3 is built from 16 residues.

V usage is TRBV18 and J usage is TRBJ2-2, with 7 bases fitting TRBD2. The receptor's source is a human donor in good health. The specimen was CD4+ T cells from PBMCs. CDR3 sequence: CASSQNGGSNTGELFF. CDR3 bases: TGTGCCAGCTCCCAGAATGGCGGGAGTAACACCGGGGAGCTGTTTTTT.